This T cell receptor beta chain came from a study of T cells after yellow fever vaccination. Study context: Fractions with few cells were prepared using SMART-Seq v4 Ultra Low Input. Study-wide results and caveats: Abundant clonotypes from the bulk population could have been carried over as contaminants into FACS-sorted repertoires. Most primary-vaccination clones recurred post-booster (just under 98% CD4, roughly 87% CD8).

They built TCR cDNA with 5'RACE template switching, a step that put in a universal primer site and UMIs. MiXCR was run by TCRdb on the 5' RACE reads, yielding one entry per CDR3 protein. Of 600,000 to 750,000 distinct CDR3 sequences in the sample, 9% to 15% are singletons; the top ten hold more than 13%. From germline, CDR1 is LGHNA and CDR2 YNFKEQ. The CDR3 is 14 amino acids. Trimming removed 0 bases at V and 7 bases at J, with 12 bases between. On this clonotype itself: The antigen remains undetermined.

J is TRBJ2-5 and V is TRBV4-2; the D is unclear. The TCR comes from a man aged 25-45 years who received the YFV17D yellow fever vaccine. The material sequenced was PBMCs, taken on the day of the yellow fever booster vaccination. Here the CDR3 DNA reads TGTGCCAGCAGCCAAGAGTACAGCCCAGCGACCCAGTACTTC. This encodes CASSQEYSPATQYF.